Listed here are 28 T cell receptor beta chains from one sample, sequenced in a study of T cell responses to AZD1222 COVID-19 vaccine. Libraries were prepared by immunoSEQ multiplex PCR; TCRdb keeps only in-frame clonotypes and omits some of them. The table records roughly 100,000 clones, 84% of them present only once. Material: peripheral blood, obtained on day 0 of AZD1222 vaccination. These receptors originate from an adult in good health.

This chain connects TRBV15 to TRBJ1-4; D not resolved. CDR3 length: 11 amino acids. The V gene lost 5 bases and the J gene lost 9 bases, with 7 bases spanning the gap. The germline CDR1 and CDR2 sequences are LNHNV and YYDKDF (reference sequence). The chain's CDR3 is CATSPRKKLFF. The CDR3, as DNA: TGTGCCACCAGCCCCAGGAAAAAACTGTTTTTT.

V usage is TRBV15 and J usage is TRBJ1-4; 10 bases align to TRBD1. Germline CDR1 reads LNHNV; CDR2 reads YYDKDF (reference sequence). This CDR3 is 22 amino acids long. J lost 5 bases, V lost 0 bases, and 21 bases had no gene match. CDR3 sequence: CATSRDRQGAVKAPSRNEKLFF. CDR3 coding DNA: TGTGCCACCAGCAGAGATAGACAGGGGGCGGTCAAGGCACCTTCAAGAAATGAAAAACTGTTTTTT. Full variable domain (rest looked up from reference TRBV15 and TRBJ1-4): DAMVIQNPRYQVTQFGKPVTLSCSQTLNHNVMYWYQQKSSQAPKLLFHYYDKDFNNEADTPDNFQSRRPNTSFCFLDIRSPGLGDTAMYLCATSRDRQGAVKAPSRNEKLFFGSGTQLSVL.

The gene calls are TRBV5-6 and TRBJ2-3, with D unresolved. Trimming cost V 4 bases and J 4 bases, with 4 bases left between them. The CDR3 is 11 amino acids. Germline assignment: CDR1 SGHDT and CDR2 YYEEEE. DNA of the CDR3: TGTGCCAGCAGCAGCCCAGATACGCAGTATTTT. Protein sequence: CASSSPDTQYF. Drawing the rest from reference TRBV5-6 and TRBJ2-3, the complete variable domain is DAGVTQSPTHLIKTRGQQVTLRCSPKSGHDTVSWYQQALGQGPQFIFQYYEEEERQRGNFPDRFSGHQFPNYSSELNVNALLLGDSALYLCASSSPDTQYFGPGTRLTVL.

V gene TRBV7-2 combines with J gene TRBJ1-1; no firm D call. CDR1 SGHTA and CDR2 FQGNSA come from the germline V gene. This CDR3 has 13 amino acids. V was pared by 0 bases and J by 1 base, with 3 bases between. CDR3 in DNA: TGTGCCAGCAGCTTAGCCTGGAACACTGAAGCTTTCTTT. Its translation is CASSLAWNTEAFF.

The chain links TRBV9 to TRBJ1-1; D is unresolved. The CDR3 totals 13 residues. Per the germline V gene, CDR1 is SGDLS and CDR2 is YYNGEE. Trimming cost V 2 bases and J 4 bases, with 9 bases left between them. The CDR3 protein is CASSVNGFTEAFF. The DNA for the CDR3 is TGTGCCAGCAGCGTGAATGGGTTCACTGAAGCTTTCTTT.

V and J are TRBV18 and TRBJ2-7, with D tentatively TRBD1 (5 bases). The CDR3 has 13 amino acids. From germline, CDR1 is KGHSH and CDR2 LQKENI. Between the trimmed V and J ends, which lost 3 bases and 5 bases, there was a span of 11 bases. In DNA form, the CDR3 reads TGTGCCAGCTCACCGGGCAGGGTCAACGAGCAGTACGTC. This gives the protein CASSPGRVNEQYV.

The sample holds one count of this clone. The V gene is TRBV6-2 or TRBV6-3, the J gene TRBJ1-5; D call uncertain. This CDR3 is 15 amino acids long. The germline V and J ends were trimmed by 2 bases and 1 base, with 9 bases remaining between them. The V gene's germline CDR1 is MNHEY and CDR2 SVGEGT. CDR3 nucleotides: TGTGCCAGCAGTTACCGACTACGAAGCAATCAGCCCCAGCATTTT. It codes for CASSYRLRSNQPQHF.

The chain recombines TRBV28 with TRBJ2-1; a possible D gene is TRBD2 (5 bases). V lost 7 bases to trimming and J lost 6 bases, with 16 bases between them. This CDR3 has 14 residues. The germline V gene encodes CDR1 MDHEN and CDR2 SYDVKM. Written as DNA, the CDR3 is TGTGCCAGCAAAATGAGCGGAGCCCTCAATGAGCAGTTCTTC. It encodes CASKMSGALNEQFF.

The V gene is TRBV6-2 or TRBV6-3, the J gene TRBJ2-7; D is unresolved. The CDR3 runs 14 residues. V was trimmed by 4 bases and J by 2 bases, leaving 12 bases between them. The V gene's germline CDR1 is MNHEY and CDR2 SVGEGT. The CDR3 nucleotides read TGTGCCAGCAGTTCCCAGGACGTAGCCTACGAGCAGTACTTC. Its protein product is CASSSQDVAYEQYF.

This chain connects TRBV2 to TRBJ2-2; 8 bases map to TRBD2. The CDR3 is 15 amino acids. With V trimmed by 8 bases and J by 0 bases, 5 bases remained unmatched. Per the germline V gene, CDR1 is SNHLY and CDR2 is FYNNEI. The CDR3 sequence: CASLTGGANTGELFF. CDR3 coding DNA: TGTGCCAGCTTAACCGGGGGGGCGAACACCGGGGAGCTGTTTTTT.

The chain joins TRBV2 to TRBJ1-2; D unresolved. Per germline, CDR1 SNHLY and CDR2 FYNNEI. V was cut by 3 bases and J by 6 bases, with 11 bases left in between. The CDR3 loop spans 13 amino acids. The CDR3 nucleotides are TGTGCCAGCAGTGAGTGGGTACTGGATGGCTACACCTTC. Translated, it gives CASSEWVLDGYTF.

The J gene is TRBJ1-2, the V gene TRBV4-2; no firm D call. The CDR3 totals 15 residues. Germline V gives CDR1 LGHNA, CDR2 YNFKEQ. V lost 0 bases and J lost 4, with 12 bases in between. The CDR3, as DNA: TGTGCCAGCAGCCAAGATGGAGGAGGGTTCTATGGCTACACCTTC. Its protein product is CASSQDGGGFYGYTF.

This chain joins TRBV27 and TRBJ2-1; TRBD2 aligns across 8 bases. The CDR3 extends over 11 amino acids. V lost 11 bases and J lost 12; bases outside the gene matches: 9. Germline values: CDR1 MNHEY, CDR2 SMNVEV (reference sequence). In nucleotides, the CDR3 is TGTGCCGTAGGCGGGGGGTCCTGGCAGTTCTTC. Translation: CAVGGGSWQFF.

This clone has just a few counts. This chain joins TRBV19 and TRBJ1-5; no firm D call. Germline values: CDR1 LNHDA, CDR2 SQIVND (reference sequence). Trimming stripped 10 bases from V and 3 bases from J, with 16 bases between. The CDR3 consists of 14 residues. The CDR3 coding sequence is TGTGCCACAAAGTCCCTAGTTACCAATCAGCCCCAGCATTTT. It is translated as CATKSLVTNQPQHF.

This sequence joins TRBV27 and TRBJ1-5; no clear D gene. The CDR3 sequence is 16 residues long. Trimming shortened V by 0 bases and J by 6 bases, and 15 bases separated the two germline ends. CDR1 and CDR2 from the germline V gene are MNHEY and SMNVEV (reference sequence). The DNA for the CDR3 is TGTGCCAGCAGTTTATCAGTGGGTGGGGTAACTCAGCCCCAGCATTTT. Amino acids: CASSLSVGGVTQPQHF.

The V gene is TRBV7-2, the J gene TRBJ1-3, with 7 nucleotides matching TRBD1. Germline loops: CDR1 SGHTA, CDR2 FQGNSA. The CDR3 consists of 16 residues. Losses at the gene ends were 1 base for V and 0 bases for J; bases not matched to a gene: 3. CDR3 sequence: CASSLVGQSSGNTIYF. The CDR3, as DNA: TGTGCCAGCAGCTTAGTGGGACAGAGCTCTGGAAACACCATATATTTT. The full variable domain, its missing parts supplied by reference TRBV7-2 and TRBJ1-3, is GAGVSQSPSNKVTEKGKDVELRCDPISGHTALYWYRQSLGQGLEFLIYFQGNSAPDKSGLPSDRFSAERTGGSVSTLTIQRTQQEDSAVYLCASSLVGQSSGNTIYFGEGSWLTVV.

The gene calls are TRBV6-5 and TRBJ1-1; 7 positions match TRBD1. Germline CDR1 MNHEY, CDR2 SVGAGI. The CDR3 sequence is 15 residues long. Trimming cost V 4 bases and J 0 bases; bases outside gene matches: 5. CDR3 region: CASSFAGGMNTEAFF. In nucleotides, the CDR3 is TGTGCCAGCAGTTTCGCAGGGGGGATGAACACTGAAGCTTTCTTT.

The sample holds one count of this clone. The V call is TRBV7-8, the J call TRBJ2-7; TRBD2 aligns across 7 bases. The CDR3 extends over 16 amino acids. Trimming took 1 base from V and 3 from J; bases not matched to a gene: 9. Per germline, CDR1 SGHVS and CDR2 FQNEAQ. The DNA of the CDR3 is TGTGCCAGCAGCTTAGAGGAGAGCGGGACCGTCTACGAGCAGTACTTC. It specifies CASSLEESGTVYEQYF.

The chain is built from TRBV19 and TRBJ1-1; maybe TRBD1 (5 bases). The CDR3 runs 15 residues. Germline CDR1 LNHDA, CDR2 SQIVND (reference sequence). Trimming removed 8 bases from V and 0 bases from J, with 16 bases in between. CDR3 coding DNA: TGTGCCAGTCACCATCCTCGGGGCGTGAACACTGAAGCTTTCTTT. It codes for CASHHPRGVNTEAFF.

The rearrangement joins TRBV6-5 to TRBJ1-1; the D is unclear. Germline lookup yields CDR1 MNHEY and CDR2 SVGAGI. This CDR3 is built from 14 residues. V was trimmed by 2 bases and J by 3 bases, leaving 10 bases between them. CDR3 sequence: CASSYVGGDTEAFF. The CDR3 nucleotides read TGTGCCAGCAGTTACGTGGGCGGGGACACTGAAGCTTTCTTT.

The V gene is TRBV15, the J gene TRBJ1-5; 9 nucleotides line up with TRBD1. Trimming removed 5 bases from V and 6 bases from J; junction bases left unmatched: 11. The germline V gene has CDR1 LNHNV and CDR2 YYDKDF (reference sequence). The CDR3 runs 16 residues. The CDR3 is CATSRLAQGAGQPQHF. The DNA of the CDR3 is TGTGCCACCAGCCGTCTAGCACAGGGGGCGGGTCAGCCCCAGCATTTT.

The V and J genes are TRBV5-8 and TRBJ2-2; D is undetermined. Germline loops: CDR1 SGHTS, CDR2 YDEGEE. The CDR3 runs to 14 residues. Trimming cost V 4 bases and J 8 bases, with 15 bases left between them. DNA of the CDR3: TGTGCCAGCAGCCACGGACCACCTATTGGGGAGCTGTTTTTT. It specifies CASSHGPPIGELFF.

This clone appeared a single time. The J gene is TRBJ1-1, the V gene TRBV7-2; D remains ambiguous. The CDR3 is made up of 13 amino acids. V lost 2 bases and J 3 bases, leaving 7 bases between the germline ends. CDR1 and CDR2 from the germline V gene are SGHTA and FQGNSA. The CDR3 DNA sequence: TGTGCCAGCAGCTTAAGTAGAGACACTGAAGCTTTCTTT. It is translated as CASSLSRDTEAFF. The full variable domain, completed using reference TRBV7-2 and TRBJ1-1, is GAGVSQSPSNKVTEKGKDVELRCDPISGHTALYWYRQSLGQGLEFLIYFQGNSAPDKSGLPSDRFSAERTGGSVSTLTIQRTQQEDSAVYLCASSLSRDTEAFFGQGTRLTVV.

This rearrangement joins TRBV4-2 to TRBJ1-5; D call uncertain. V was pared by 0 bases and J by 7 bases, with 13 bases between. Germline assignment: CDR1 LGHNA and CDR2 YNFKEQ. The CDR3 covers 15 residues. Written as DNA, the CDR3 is TGTGCCAGCAGCCAAGATCATGGTCCCAGGCAGCCCCAGCATTTT. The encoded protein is CASSQDHGPRQPQHF.

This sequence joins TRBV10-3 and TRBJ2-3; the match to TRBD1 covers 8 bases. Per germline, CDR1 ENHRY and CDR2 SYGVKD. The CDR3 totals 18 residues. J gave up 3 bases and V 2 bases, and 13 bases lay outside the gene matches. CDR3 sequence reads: CAISEGGTGQGVTDTQYF. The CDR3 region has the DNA TGTGCCATCAGTGAGGGGGGCACAGGACAGGGCGTAACAGATACGCAGTATTTT.

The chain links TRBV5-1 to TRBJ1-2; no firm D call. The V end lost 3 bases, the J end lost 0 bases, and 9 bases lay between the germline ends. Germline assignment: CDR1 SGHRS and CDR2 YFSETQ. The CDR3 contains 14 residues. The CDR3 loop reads CASSSGDSNYGYTF. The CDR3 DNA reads TGCGCCAGCAGCTCAGGTGACTCTAACTATGGCTACACCTTC. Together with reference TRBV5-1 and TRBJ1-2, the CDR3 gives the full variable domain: KAGVTQTPRYLIKTRGQQVTLSCSPISGHRSVSWYQQTPGQGLQFLFEYFSETQRNKGNFPGRFSGRQFSNSRSEMNVSTLELGDSALYLCASSSGDSNYGYTFGSGTRLTVV.

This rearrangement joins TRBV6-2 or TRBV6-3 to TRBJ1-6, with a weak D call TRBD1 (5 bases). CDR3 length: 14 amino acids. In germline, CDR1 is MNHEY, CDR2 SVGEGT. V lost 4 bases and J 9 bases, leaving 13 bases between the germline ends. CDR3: CASSFGGASSPLHF. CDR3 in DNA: TGTGCCAGCAGTTTCGGAGGGGCAAGTTCACCCCTCCACTTT.

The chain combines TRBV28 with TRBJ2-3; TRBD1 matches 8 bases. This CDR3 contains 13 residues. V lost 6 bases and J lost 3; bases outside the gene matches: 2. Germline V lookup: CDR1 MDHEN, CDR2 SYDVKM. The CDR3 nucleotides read TGTGCCAGCAGAAGACAGGGGACAGATACGCAGTATTTT. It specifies CASRRQGTDTQYF.